This record looks at one T cell receptor beta chain sequence and its context. Its antigen is not identified. The entry originates in a study of CD8+ T cells in alopecia areata. RNA, once extracted, was reverse transcribed into cDNA for use as the sequencing template. Data came from immunoSEQ multiplex PCR; TCRdb stores just in-frame clones and leaves some out. The sample records approximately 150,000 clones, about 85% being singletons. Study findings and constraints: During tofacitinib treatment, many expanded lesional clones remained in scalp and blood.

The CDR3 consists of 13 residues. Germline V gene sequence: CDR1 SQVTM, CDR2 ANQGSEA. The germline V and J ends were trimmed by 4 bases and 0 bases, with 7 bases remaining between them. The treatment denotes: oral pan-JAK inhibitor, 5-10 mg twice daily. The TCR was taken from a human donor with alopecia areata. The rearrangement links TRBV29-1 to TRBJ2-1; D ambiguous. This specimen consisted of CD8+ T cells sorted from blood, obtained at week 4, from a patient treated with tofacitinib. CDR3 bases: TGCAGCGTTGGTCCGGACTCCTACAATGAGCAGTTCTTC. Protein product: CSVGPDSYNEQFF.